This T cell receptor beta chain was recovered during a study of T cells in Graves' hyperthyroidism and ophthalmopathy. The investigators amplified TCR beta CDR3 regions from RNA transcripts. HTBI primers drove first-round RT-PCR of the TCR CDR3. Each CDR3 protein gets one entry after TCRdb re-called the multiplex PCR reads with MiXCR. The sample lists about 350,000 distinct CDR3 sequences, about 15% occurring once. This clonotype was seen only a few times. This receptor was taken from a woman between 25 and 40 years old with Graves' hyperthyroidism. The specimen was blood.

The CDR3 DNA sequence: TGTGCCAGCAGTTTTTTCCAGAGGAGCAATTCACCCCTCCACTTT. As protein: CASSFFQRSNSPLHF. This chain uses TRBV12-3 or TRBV12-4 with TRBJ1-6; D is undetermined. The CDR3 sequence is 15 residues long. Trimming shortened V by 3 bases and J by 7 bases, and 13 bases separated the two germline ends.